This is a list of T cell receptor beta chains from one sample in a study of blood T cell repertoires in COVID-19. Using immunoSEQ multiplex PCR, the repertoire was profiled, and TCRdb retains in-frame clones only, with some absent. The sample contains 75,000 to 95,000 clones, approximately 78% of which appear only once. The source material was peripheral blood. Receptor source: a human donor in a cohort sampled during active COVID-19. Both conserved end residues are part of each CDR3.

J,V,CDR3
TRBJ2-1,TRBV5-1,CASSFRSGGQRWQFF
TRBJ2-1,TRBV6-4,CASSVSPGQYNEQFF
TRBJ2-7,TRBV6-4,CASSPFGAKVGEQYF
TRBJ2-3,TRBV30,CAWSAGADTQYF
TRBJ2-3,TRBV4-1,CASSLSSGGTSTDTQYF
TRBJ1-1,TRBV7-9,CASSPRTGIKTEAFF
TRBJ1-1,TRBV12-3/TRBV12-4,CASSKMNTEAFF
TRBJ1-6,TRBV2,CASSEALGLKSLHF
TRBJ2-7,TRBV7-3,CASSPLPGTPANEQYF
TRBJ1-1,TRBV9,CASSVGGEPPAFF
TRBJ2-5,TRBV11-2,CASRGLEETQYF
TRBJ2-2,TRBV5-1,CASSPERTSGYTGELFF
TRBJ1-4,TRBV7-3,CASSLTNRVKWATNEKLFF
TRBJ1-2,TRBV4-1,CASSQDGETGGGYTF
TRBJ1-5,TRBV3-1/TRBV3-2,CASSQDIRDGPQHF
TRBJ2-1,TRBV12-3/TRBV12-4,CASSEGASEQFF